These T cell receptor beta chains were read from a single sample in a study of blood T cell repertoires in COVID-19. Method: immunoSEQ multiplex PCR; TCRdb's copy keeps in-frame clones and lacks some. The table lists 360,000 or so clones, roughly 90% of them singletons. The specimen sequenced was PBMCs or T cells enriched from blood (not recorded which). Receptors originate from a woman under 40 who had recovered from COVID-19. Both conserved end residues are part of each CDR3. A D gene is named only where the DNA matches it firmly. Only part of the rows carry a size: once, few, many, or a class if the clone is expanded.

>TRBJ2-3|TRBV6-5|NA|NA
CASSLLSGSTDTQYF
TGTGCCAGCAGTTTATTGAGCGGGAGCACAGATACGCAGTATTTT
>TRBJ1-2|TRBV25-1|NA|TRBD1
CASSEGQTRPSDNYGYTF
TGTGCCAGCAGTGAGGGACAGACCAGGCCCTCCGATAACTATGGCTACACCTTC
>TRBJ2-7|TRBV15|NA|TRBD1
CATSRTGTGPYEQYF
TGTGCCACCAGCAGGACCGGGACAGGACCCTACGAGCAGTACTTC
>TRBJ2-7|TRBV25-1|NA|TRBD1
CASSADRVPYEQYF
TGTGCCAGCAGTGCCGACAGGGTCCCCTACGAGCAGTACTTC
>TRBJ2-1|TRBV5-4|NA|TRBD1
CASSLARDRGTYNEQFF
TGTGCCAGCAGCTTGGCTCGGGACAGGGGGACCTACAATGAGCAGTTCTTC
>TRBJ1-1|TRBV5-1|NA|NA
CASSLVPLRQGNTEAFF
TGCGCCAGCAGCTTGGTCCCACTTAGGCAGGGTAACACTGAAGCTTTCTTT
>TRBJ1-2|TRBV28|NA|NA
CASSLGSYGYTF
TGTGCCAGCAGTTTGGGCAGCTATGGCTACACCTTC
>TRBJ1-2|TRBV29-1|once|NA
CSVYLNGANYGYTF
TGCAGCGTTTATCTCAACGGAGCTAACTATGGCTACACCTTC
>TRBJ1-6|TRBV5-5|NA|TRBD1
CASSLDDRGHSPLHF
TGTGCCAGCAGCTTGGACGACAGGGGGCACTCACCCCTCCACTTT
>TRBJ1-3|TRBV21-1|few|NA
CASSNKPPGLERENTIYF
TGTGCCAGCAGCAACAAACCCCCGGGATTGGAACGGGAAAACACCATATATTTT
>TRBJ1-2|TRBV5-1|NA|TRBD1
CASSLAGGPYGYTF
TGCGCCAGCAGCTTGGCAGGGGGGCCTTATGGCTACACCTTC
>TRBJ1-4|TRBV30|NA|TRBD1
CAWTTGTVNEKLFF
TGTGCCTGGACCACCGGGACAGTAAATGAAAAACTGTTTTTT
>TRBJ2-5|TRBV27|NA|NA
CASSSSRGGAGARVSQETQYF
TGTGCCAGCAGTTCCTCCAGGGGGGGAGCGGGAGCAAGAGTATCCCAAGAGACCCAGTACTTC
>TRBJ2-2|TRBV24-1|NA|NA
CATSDLYTGELFF
TGTGCCACCAGTGACCTATACACCGGGGAGCTGTTTTTT
>TRBJ1-5|TRBV5-1|NA|NA
CASSPGVSVGQPQHF
TGCGCCAGCAGCCCAGGGGTTTCGGTGGGTCAGCCCCAGCATTTT
>TRBJ2-1|TRBV19|NA|NA
CASSIAGNSYNEQFF
TGTGCCAGTAGTATAGCGGGGAACTCCTACAATGAGCAGTTCTTC
>TRBJ2-1|TRBV2|NA|NA
CASRDFEQFF
TGTGCCAGCAGGGACTTCGAGCAGTTCTTC
>TRBJ1-5|TRBV6-5|few|TRBD1
CASRNRGGMGQPQHF
TGTGCCAGCAGGAATAGAGGGGGCATGGGTCAGCCCCAGCATTTT
>TRBJ2-7|TRBV3-1/TRBV3-2|NA|TRBD2
CASSPPTSSGSYEQYF
TGTGCCAGCAGCCCACCAACATCTAGCGGCTCCTACGAGCAGTACTTC
>TRBJ2-2|TRBV2|NA|NA
CASSEAGGSTGELFF
TGTGCCAGCAGTGAAGCCGGGGGTTCCACCGGGGAGCTGTTTTTT
>TRBJ2-7|TRBV5-1|NA|TRBD2
CASSLVVAGSGEQYF
TGCGCCAGCAGCTTGGTGGTAGCGGGCTCGGGAGAGCAGTACTTC
>TRBJ1-5|TRBV2|NA|NA
CASNDRGNQPQHF
TGTGCCAGCAACGATCGGGGCAATCAGCCCCAGCATTTT
>TRBJ2-1|TRBV5-1|NA|TRBD2
CASSLGTSGTGEQFF
TGCGCCAGCAGCTTGGGGACTAGCGGGACGGGGGAGCAGTTCTTC
>TRBJ2-5|TRBV7-3|NA|TRBD2
CASSFSGRETQYF
TGTGCCAGCAGCTTCTCCGGGAGGGAGACCCAGTACTTC
>TRBJ2-3|TRBV6-5|NA|TRBD1
CASSYRGLADTQYF
TGTGCCAGCAGTTACAGGGGGCTCGCAGATACGCAGTATTTT
>TRBJ1-1|TRBV5-1|NA|NA
CASSRVPARLNTEAFF
TGCGCCAGCTCCAGGGTTCCTGCCCGGCTGAACACTGAAGCTTTCTTT
>TRBJ2-5|TRBV30|NA|TRBD1
CAWSSKAAGQGPGTQYF
TGTGCCTGGAGTTCTAAGGCGGCGGGACAGGGGCCCGGGACCCAGTACTTC
>TRBJ2-5|TRBV5-1|NA|NA
CASSSGLTETQYF
TGCGCCAGCAGCTCAGGACTAACGGAGACCCAGTACTTC
>TRBJ2-7|TRBV11-1|few|NA
CASSPDGSYEQYF
TGTGCCAGCAGCCCCGACGGGAGTTACGAGCAGTACTTC